The entry below gives a single T cell receptor (beta chain) sequence along with its context. This entry is derived from a study of blood T cell repertoires in COVID-19. The repertoire was sequenced with immunoSEQ multiplex PCR; TCRdb's copy has only in-frame clones and lacks some. The table lists 250,000 to 300,000 clones, roughly four fifths of them singletons, with 5% in the top ten. From germline, CDR1 is SGHRS and CDR2 YFSETQ. This CDR3 is 12 amino acids long. V was clipped by 4 bases and J by 4 bases, with 9 bases between them. The chain links TRBV5-1 to TRBJ2-7; D remains ambiguous. The sample consisted of PBMCs or T cells enriched from blood (not recorded which). This sequence was found in a man aged 35 to 55 who had been exposed to COVID-19. CDR3 DNA sequence: TGCGCCAGCAGCCGTAATCTTTACGAGCAGTACTTC. It specifies CASSRNLYEQYF.